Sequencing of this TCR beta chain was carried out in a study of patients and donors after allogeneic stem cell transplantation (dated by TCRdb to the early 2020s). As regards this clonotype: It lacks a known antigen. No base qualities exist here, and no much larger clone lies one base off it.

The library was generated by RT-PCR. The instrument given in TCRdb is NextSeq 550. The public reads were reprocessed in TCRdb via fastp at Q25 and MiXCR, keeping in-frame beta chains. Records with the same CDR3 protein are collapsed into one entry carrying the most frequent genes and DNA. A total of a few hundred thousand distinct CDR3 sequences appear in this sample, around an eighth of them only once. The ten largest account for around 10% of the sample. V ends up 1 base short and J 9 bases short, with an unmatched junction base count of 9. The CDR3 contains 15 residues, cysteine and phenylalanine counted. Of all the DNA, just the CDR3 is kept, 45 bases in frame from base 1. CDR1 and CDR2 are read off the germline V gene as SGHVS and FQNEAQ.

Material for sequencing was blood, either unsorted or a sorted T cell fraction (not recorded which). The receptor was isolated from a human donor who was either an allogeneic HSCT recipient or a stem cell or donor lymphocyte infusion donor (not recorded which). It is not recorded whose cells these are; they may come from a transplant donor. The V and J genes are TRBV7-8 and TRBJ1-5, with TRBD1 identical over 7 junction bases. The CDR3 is CASSLVPGGVGPQHF. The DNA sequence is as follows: TGTGCCAGCAGCTTAGTTCCAGGGGGGGTTGGGCCCCAGCATTTT.